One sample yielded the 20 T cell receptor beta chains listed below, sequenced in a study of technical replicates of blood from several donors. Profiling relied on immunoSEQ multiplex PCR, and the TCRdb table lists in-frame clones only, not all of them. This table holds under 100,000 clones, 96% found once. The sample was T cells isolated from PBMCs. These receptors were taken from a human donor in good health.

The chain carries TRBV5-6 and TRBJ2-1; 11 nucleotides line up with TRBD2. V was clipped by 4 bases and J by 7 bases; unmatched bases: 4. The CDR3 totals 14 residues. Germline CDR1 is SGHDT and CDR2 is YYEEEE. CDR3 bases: TGTGCCAGCAGCCATAGACTAGCGGGAAATGAGCAGTTCTTC. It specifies CASSHRLAGNEQFF.

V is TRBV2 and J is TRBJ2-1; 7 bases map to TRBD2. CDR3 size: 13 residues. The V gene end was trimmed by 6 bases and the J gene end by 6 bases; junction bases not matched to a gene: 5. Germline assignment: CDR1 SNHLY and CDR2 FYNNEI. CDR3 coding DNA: TGTGCCAGCAGGAGCGGGATGGGCAATGAGCAGTTCTTC. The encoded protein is CASRSGMGNEQFF.

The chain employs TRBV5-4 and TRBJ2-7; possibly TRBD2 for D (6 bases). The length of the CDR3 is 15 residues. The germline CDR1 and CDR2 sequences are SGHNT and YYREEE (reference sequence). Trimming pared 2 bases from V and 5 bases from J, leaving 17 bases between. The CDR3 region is CASSLTSSYVNEQYF. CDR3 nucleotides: TGTGCCAGCAGCTTAACTAGCTCCTACGTCAACGAGCAGTACTTC.

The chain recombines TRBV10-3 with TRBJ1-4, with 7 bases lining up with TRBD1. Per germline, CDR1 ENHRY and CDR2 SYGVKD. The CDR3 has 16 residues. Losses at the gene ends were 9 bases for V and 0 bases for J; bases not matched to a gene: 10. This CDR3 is CAISGGSSATNEKLFF. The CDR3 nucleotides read TGTGCCATATCAGGGGGAAGTTCTGCAACTAATGAAAAACTGTTTTTT.

For the CDR3, the DNA is TGTGCCAGCAGCTTAGCGATGGGCTATAGCAATCAGCCCCAGCATTTT. This translates into CASSLAMGYSNQPQHF. The chain links TRBV7-2 to TRBJ1-5; unclear D gene. Germline lookup yields CDR1 SGHTA and CDR2 FQGNSA. Trimming left V 0 bases short and J 0 bases short, with 9 bases between. CDR3 length equals 16 residues.

This CDR3 is CASSDAREGYEQYF. CDR3 nucleotides: TGTGCCAGTAGCGACGCTAGGGAGGGCTACGAGCAGTACTTC. The V gene is TRBV19, the J gene TRBJ2-7, with 7 bases fitting TRBD2. Germline V gives CDR1 LNHDA, CDR2 SQIVND (reference sequence). J gave up 3 bases and V 6 bases, and 8 bases lay outside the gene matches. CDR3 length equals 14 residues.

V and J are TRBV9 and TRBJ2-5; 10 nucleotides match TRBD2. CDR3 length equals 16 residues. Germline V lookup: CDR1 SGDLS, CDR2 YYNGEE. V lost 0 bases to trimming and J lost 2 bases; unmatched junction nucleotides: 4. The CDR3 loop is CASSVAASGSQETQYF. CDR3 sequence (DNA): TGTGCCAGCAGCGTAGCGGCTAGCGGGAGTCAAGAGACCCAGTACTTC. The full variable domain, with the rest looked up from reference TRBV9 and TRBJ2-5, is DSGVTQTPKHLITATGQRVTLRCSPRSGDLSVYWYQQSLDQGLQFLIQYYNGEERAKGNILERFSAQQFPDLHSELNLSSLELGDSALYFCASSVAASGSQETQYFGPGTRLLVL.

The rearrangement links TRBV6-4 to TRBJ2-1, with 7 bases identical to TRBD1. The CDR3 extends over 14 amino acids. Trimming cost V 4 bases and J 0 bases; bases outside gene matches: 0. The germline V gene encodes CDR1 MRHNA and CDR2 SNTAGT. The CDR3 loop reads CASSAGGSYNEQFF. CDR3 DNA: TGTGCCAGCAGTGCAGGGGGCTCCTACAATGAGCAGTTCTTC.

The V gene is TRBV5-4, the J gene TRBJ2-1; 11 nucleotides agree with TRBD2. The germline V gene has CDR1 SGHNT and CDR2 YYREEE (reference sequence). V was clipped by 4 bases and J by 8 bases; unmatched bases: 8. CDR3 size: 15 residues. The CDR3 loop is CASSPTSGRVYEQFF. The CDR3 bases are TGTGCCAGCAGCCCAACTAGCGGGAGAGTCTATGAGCAGTTCTTC.

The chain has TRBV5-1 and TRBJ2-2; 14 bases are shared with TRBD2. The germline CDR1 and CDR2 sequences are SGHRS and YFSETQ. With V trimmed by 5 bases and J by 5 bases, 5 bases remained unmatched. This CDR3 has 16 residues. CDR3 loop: CASRGTSGSFTGELFF. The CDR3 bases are TGCGCCAGCAGGGGGACTAGCGGGAGTTTTACCGGGGAGCTGTTTTTT.

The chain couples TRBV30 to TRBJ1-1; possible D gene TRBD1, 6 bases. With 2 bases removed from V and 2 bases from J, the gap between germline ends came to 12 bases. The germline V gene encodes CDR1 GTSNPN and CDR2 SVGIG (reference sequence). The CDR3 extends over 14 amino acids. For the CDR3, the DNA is TGTGCCTGGAGTCGCCAGGGGAGAAACACTGAAGCTTTCTTT. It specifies CAWSRQGRNTEAFF. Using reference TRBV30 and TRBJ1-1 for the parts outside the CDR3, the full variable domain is SQTIHQWPATLVQPVGSPLSLECTVEGTSNPNLYWYRQAAGRGLQLLFYSVGIGQISSEVPQNLSASRPQDRQFILSSKKLLLSDSGFYLCAWSRQGRNTEAFFGQGTRLTVV.

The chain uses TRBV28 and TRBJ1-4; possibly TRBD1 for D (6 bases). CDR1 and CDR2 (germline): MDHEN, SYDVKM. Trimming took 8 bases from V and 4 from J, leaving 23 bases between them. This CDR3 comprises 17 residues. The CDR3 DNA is TGTGCCAGCCTTCGGATCAATAACAGGGCCGTTAATGAAAAACTGTTTTTT. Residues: CASLRINNRAVNEKLFF.

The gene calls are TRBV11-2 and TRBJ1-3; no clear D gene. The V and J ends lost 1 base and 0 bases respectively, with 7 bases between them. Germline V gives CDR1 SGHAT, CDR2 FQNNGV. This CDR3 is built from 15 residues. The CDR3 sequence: CASSLVRSSGNTIYF. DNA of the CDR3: TGTGCCAGCAGCTTAGTACGCAGCTCTGGAAACACCATATATTTT.

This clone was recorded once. The CDR3 nucleotides are TGTGCCTGGAGTGTTGTAGAGGAACTCGAGACCCAGTACTTC. Translation gives CAWSVVEELETQYF. This sequence joins TRBV30 and TRBJ2-5; D unclear. V lost 0 bases, J lost 5 bases, and 13 bases lay in between. The CDR3 totals 14 residues. CDR1 and CDR2 (germline): GTSNPN, SVGIG (reference sequence).

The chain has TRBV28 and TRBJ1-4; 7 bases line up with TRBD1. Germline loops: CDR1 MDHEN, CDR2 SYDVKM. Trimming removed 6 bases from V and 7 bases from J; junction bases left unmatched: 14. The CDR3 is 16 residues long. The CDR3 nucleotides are TGTGCCAGCAGCTTAGTGTTAAGGGGGCTTAGTGAAAAACTGTTTTTT. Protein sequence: CASSLVLRGLSEKLFF.

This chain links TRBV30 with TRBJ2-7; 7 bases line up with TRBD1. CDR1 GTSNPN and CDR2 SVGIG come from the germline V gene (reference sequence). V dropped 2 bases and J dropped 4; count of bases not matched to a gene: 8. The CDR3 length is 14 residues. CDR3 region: CAWSRDSEPYEQYF. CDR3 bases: TGTGCCTGGAGTCGGGACAGTGAACCTTACGAGCAGTACTTC.

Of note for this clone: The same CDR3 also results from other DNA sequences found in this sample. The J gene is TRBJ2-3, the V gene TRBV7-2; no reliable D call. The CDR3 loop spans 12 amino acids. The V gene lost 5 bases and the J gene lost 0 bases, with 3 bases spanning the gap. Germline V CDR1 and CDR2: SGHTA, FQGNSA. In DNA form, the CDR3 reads TGTGCCAGCAGCCCTAGCACAGATACGCAGTATTTT. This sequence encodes CASSPSTDTQYF.

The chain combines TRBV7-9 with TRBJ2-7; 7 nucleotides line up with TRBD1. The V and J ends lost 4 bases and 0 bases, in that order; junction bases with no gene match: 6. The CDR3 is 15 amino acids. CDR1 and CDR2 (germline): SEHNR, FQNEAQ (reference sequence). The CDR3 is CASSYRGMPSYEQYF. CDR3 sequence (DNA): TGTGCCAGCAGCTACAGGGGTATGCCCTCCTACGAGCAGTACTTC.

The DNA of the CDR3 is TGTGCCAGCCAGGAGCAGGGGCTCCTCAATCAGCCCCAGCATTTT. Protein product: CASQEQGLLNQPQHF. The chain carries TRBV2 and TRBJ1-5; tentatively, D is TRBD1 (6 bases). CDR3 size: 15 residues. V shed 8 bases and J shed 3 bases, with 17 bases lying between them. The germline gives CDR1 SNHLY, CDR2 FYNNEI.

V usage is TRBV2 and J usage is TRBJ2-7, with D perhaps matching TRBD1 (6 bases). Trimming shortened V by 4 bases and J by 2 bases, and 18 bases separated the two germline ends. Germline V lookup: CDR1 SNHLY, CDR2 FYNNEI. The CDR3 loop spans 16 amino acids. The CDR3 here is CASSGLMGASPYEQYF. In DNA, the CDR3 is TGTGCCAGCAGTGGATTGATGGGGGCATCCCCCTACGAGCAGTACTTC.